The next 31 T cell receptor beta chains were all read from a single sample in a study of blood T cell repertoires in COVID-19. Generated by immunoSEQ multiplex PCR, the TCRdb table keeps only in-frame clones and is missing some. The profile shows about 210,000 clones, about 91% of them singletons. Sequencing input: peripheral blood. These receptors came from a man aged 25-40 years with acute or convalescent COVID-19.

The chain is built from TRBV7-9 and TRBJ2-5; TRBD1 is a possible D gene (6 bases). V was shortened by 3 bases and J by 2 bases, with 13 bases between the two germline ends. The CDR3 extends over 15 amino acids. Germline CDR1 reads SEHNR; CDR2 reads FQNEAQ (reference sequence). The CDR3 sequence: CASSFQGWYQETQYF. As DNA, the CDR3 is TGTGCCAGCAGCTTCCAGGGGTGGTATCAAGAGACCCAGTACTTC.

This clone was seen just once. The chain recombines TRBV29-1 with TRBJ1-2; 9 bases line up with TRBD1. This CDR3 is built from 12 residues. Trimming cost V 6 bases and J 6 bases; bases outside gene matches: 5. The V gene's germline CDR1 is SQVTM and CDR2 ANQGSEA. This chain's CDR3 is CSVEGQGDGYTF. The CDR3 nucleotides are TGCAGCGTGGAGGGACAGGGAGATGGCTACACCTTC.

This clone has just one count. The CDR3 DNA reads as TGTGCCAGCAGTCCTCCGAGTGGTCAGCCCCAGCATTTT. Protein: CASSPPSGQPQHF. J is TRBJ1-5 and V is TRBV12-3 or TRBV12-4; no firm D call. CDR3 length: 13 residues. The V end was cut by 5 bases, the J end by 6 bases, with 11 bases between.

The chain uses TRBV7-2 and TRBJ2-1; no clear D. The CDR3 has 15 residues. Germline V gene lookup returns CDR1 SGHTA and CDR2 FQGNSA. Trimming pared 5 bases from V and 5 bases from J, leaving 16 bases between. CDR3 region: CASSAHPLENNEQFF. CDR3 sequence (DNA): TGTGCCAGCAGCGCCCACCCCCTCGAGAACAATGAGCAGTTCTTC.

This clone has a single count. CDR3 in amino acids: CASSQDGVGGRSGELFF. Written as DNA, the CDR3 is TGCGCCAGCAGCCAAGATGGGGTCGGGGGAAGGAGCGGGGAGCTGTTTTTT. The V call is TRBV4-1, the J call TRBJ2-2, with D possibly being TRBD2 (6 bases). Trimming took 0 bases from V and 7 from J, leaving 18 bases between them. The CDR3 totals 17 residues. Germline V gives CDR1 MGHRA, CDR2 YSYEKL.

This rearrangement joins TRBV20-1 to TRBJ1-5; D possibly corresponds to TRBD1 (5 bases). Germline lookup yields CDR1 DFQATT and CDR2 SNEGSKA (reference sequence). The CDR3 consists of 14 residues. Trimming cost V 3 bases and J 2 bases, with 11 bases left between them. The CDR3 nucleotides are TGCAGTGCTAGTGGCCAGGGCGGCAATCAGCCCCAGCATTTT. It codes for CSASGQGGNQPQHF.

This sequence joins TRBV5-1 and TRBJ2-5, with 8 positions matching TRBD2. The CDR3 totals 13 residues. Germline values: CDR1 SGHRS, CDR2 YFSETQ. V dropped 4 bases and J dropped 5; count of bases not matched to a gene: 4. CDR3 DNA: TGCGCCAGCAGCGCGGGAGGAGGGGAGACCCAGTACTTC. Translated: CASSAGGGETQYF.

This sequence joins TRBV6-5 and TRBJ2-1; TRBD2 matches 8 bases. V shed 4 bases and J 3 bases; nucleotides not matched to a gene: 5. CDR1 and CDR2 from the germline V gene are MNHEY and SVGAGI. The CDR3 has 15 residues. The chain's CDR3 is CASSFGTSVYNEQFF. DNA for the CDR3: TGTGCCAGCAGTTTCGGGACTAGTGTCTACAATGAGCAGTTCTTC.

This chain links TRBV5-1 with TRBJ2-3, with D uncertain. The CDR3 contains 14 residues. From germline, CDR1 is SGHRS and CDR2 YFSETQ. Deletions cut 3 bases from V and 4 bases from J, with 12 bases between. This CDR3 reads CASSSQVTPDTQYF. The CDR3 region has the DNA TGCGCCAGCAGCTCGCAGGTTACCCCAGATACGCAGTATTTT.

This clone was detected only a few times. The rearrangement joins TRBV3-1 (or the pseudogene TRBV3-2) to TRBJ1-2, with D unresolved. The germline CDR1 and CDR2 sequences are LGHDT and YNNKEL (reference sequence). This CDR3 has 13 residues. Trimming left V 5 bases short and J 8 bases short, with 15 bases between. This CDR3 is CASSVGGQYGYTF. The CDR3 DNA sequence: TGTGCCAGCAGCGTCGGAGGTCAGTACGGCTACACCTTC.

The rearrangement links TRBV9 to TRBJ2-2, with 9 bases fitting TRBD2. Trimming removed 2 bases from V and 5 bases from J; junction bases left unmatched: 13. CDR1 is SGDLS, CDR2 YYNGEE, per germline. CDR3 length equals 18 residues. The CDR3 DNA is TGTGCCAGCAGCGTTGGAAGCGGGGGGCTCCTTAGGACCGGGGAGCTGTTTTTT. Translating gives CASSVGSGGLLRTGELFF. Variable domain in full (rest from reference TRBV9 and TRBJ2-2): DSGVTQTPKHLITATGQRVTLRCSPRSGDLSVYWYQQSLDQGLQFLIQYYNGEERAKGNILERFSAQQFPDLHSELNLSSLELGDSALYFCASSVGSGGLLRTGELFFGEGSRLTVL.

The chain links TRBV19 to TRBJ2-3; D gene uncertain. The V end lost 7 bases, the J end lost 6 bases, and 14 bases lay between the germline ends. CDR3 length: 13 residues. CDR1 and CDR2 (germline): LNHDA, SQIVND (reference sequence). The DNA for the CDR3 is TGTGCCAGTAACCATGGGCCGGTGGATACGCAGTATTTT. Translating gives CASNHGPVDTQYF. The full variable domain, its missing parts supplied by reference TRBV19 and TRBJ2-3, is DGGITQSPKYLFRKEGQNVTLSCEQNLNHDAMYWYRQDPGQGLRLIYYSQIVNDFQKGDIAEGYSVSREKKESFPLTVTSAQKNPTAFYLCASNHGPVDTQYFGPGTRLTVL.

This chain links TRBV24-1 with TRBJ2-3; 7 bases are a match to TRBD1. The germline V gene encodes CDR1 KGHDR and CDR2 SFDVKD. Trimming at V came to 3 bases and at J to 0 bases, leaving 11 bases not matched to a gene. The CDR3 length is 18 residues. The DNA for the CDR3 is TGTGCCACCAGTGATCCAACGCGAGGGGGCTTGAGCACAGATACGCAGTATTTT. Its translation is CATSDPTRGGLSTDTQYF.

This chain joins TRBV10-2 and TRBJ1-1; D possibly corresponds to TRBD1 (6 bases). The CDR3 consists of 14 residues. Germline V CDR1 and CDR2: WSHSY, SAAADI. The V end was cut by 7 bases, the J end by 5 bases, with 17 bases between. CDR3 region: CASTPGTLGTEAFF. The CDR3 region has the DNA TGCGCCAGCACCCCCGGGACATTGGGAACTGAAGCTTTCTTT.

This chain uses TRBV19 with TRBJ2-7, with D tentatively TRBD2 (5 bases). Trimming removed 7 bases at V and 0 bases at J, with 16 bases between. This CDR3 contains 15 residues. The V gene's germline CDR1 is LNHDA and CDR2 SQIVND (reference sequence). The CDR3: CASKRTSRSSYEQYF. In DNA, the CDR3 is TGTGCCAGTAAGAGGACTTCAAGAAGCTCCTACGAGCAGTACTTC.

The chain has TRBV24-1 and TRBJ1-5; TRBD1 matches 11 bases. The germline CDR1 and CDR2 sequences are KGHDR and SFDVKD. The CDR3 contains 17 residues. The trim removed 2 bases at V and 6 bases at J, leaving 8 bases unmatched. Here the CDR3 reads CATSDSGTGGRGQPQHF. The CDR3 DNA is TGTGCCACCAGTGATTCCGGGACAGGGGGTCGGGGTCAGCCCCAGCATTTT.

The gene calls are TRBV18 and TRBJ2-7; 7 positions agree with TRBD1. Per the germline V gene, CDR1 is KGHSH and CDR2 is LQKENI. This CDR3 spans 15 amino acids. The V gene end was trimmed by 2 bases and the J gene end by 3 bases; junction bases not matched to a gene: 7. The CDR3, as DNA: TGTGCCAGCTCACCAAACAGGGGCGGAAGCTACGAGCAGTACTTC. It yields the protein CASSPNRGGSYEQYF.

The CDR3, as DNA: TGTGCCAGTCCGGGACAGGGAACAGATACGCAGTATTTT. It encodes CASPGQGTDTQYF. The chain couples TRBV5-8 to TRBJ2-3; the match to TRBD1 covers 9 bases. CDR3 length: 13 residues. From germline, CDR1 is SGHTS and CDR2 YDEGEE. V lost 8 bases, J lost 3 bases, and 4 bases stayed unmatched.

The chain employs TRBV6-6 and TRBJ2-7; 10 bases agree with TRBD1. CDR1 and CDR2 from the germline V gene are MNHNY and SVGAGI (reference sequence). This CDR3 contains 14 residues. V trimming: 2 bases; J trimming: 5 bases; junction bases outside the gene matches: 3. The CDR3 sequence: CASSYRGQGDEQYF. For the CDR3, the DNA is TGTGCCAGCAGTTACCGAGGACAGGGGGACGAGCAGTACTTC.

The chain links TRBV7-6 to TRBJ2-1, with D possibly matching TRBD1 (6 bases). CDR3 length: 16 residues. Germline assignment: CDR1 SGHVS and CDR2 FNYEAQ. The ends were cut back, 5 bases at V and 8 bases at J, with 22 bases in the middle. CDR3 bases: TGTGCCAGCAGCCTTGAACAGGGTCCGATGGGTGATGAGCAGTTCTTC. This sequence encodes CASSLEQGPMGDEQFF.

The chain couples TRBV30 to TRBJ2-7, with 11 bases matching TRBD2. The CDR3 spans 13 residues. CDR1 is GTSNPN, CDR2 SVGIG, per germline (reference sequence). J lost 7 bases, V lost 3 bases, and 5 bases had no gene match. The CDR3 region is CAWRVSGGAEQYF. The DNA of the CDR3 is TGTGCCTGGAGGGTTAGCGGGGGGGCTGAGCAGTACTTC.

CDR3 amino acids: CASSKDTSKPHKHF. CDR3 coding DNA: TGTGCCAGCAGTAAGGACACCTCTAAGCCCCATAAGCATTTT. J is TRBJ1-5 and V is TRBV6-6, with a weak D call TRBD1 (5 bases). Germline CDR1 MNHNY, CDR2 SVGAGI (reference sequence). There are 14 residues in the CDR3. V lost 5 bases and J lost 14, with 22 bases in between.

The chain carries TRBV6-5 and TRBJ1-3; D not certain. Germline V lookup: CDR1 MNHEY, CDR2 SVGAGI. The CDR3 runs 16 residues. Trimming removed 0 bases from V and 0 bases from J, with 9 bases in between. CDR3 sequence (DNA): TGTGCCAGCAGTTACTCGAACAGCCGCTCTGGAAACACCATATATTTT. This translates into CASSYSNSRSGNTIYF.

The V gene is TRBV18, the J gene TRBJ2-7, with 8 positions matching TRBD2. Germline CDR1 and CDR2: KGHSH and LQKENI. V lost 2 bases and J lost 5; bases outside the gene matches: 11. The CDR3 totals 16 residues. The CDR3 region is CASSPLTGGPGHEQYF. The DNA for the CDR3 is TGTGCCAGCTCACCATTGACGGGGGGGCCTGGTCACGAGCAGTACTTC.

The chain is built from TRBV3-1 (or the pseudogene TRBV3-2) and TRBJ2-7; a weak D match, TRBD2 (5 bases). Germline assignment: CDR1 LGHDT and CDR2 YNNKEL (reference sequence). CDR3 size: 11 residues. Trimming left V 6 bases short and J 2 bases short, with 5 bases between. CDR3 nucleotides: TGTGCCAGCAGGGGAGCCTACGAGCAGTACTTC. Protein sequence: CASRGAYEQYF.

This sequence joins TRBV7-2 and TRBJ1-5; D is possibly TRBD1 (6 bases). Trimming pared 1 base from V and 7 bases from J, leaving 14 bases between. CDR3 size: 15 residues. Per germline, CDR1 SGHTA and CDR2 FQGNSA. CDR3 sequence (DNA): TGTGCCAGCAGCTTAGGACCGGCAGGGGAACAGCCCCAGCATTTT. Protein product: CASSLGPAGEQPQHF. The complete variable domain, with remaining parts taken from reference TRBV7-2 and TRBJ1-5, reads GAGVSQSPSNKVTEKGKDVELRCDPISGHTALYWYRQSLGQGLEFLIYFQGNSAPDKSGLPSDRFSAERTGGSVSTLTIQRTQQEDSAVYLCASSLGPAGEQPQHFGDGTRLSIL.

CDR3 coding DNA: TGTGCCAGCAGTTCCGCCGGGACAACTGTTGGAAACACCATATATTTT. Amino acid sequence: CASSSAGTTVGNTIYF. The rearrangement uses TRBV6-5 and TRBJ1-3; a possible D gene is TRBD1 (6 bases). CDR3 length equals 16 residues. Trimming took 4 bases from V and 3 from J, leaving 16 bases between them. The germline V gene has CDR1 MNHEY and CDR2 SVGAGI.

V is TRBV7-9 and J is TRBJ1-1; D is uncertain. The V end was cut by 3 bases, the J end by 5 bases, with 10 bases between. In germline, CDR1 is SEHNR, CDR2 FQNEAQ (reference sequence). CDR3 length equals 13 residues. The CDR3, as DNA: TGTGCCAGCAGCTTCGATCCGGGAACTGAAGCTTTCTTT. Translation: CASSFDPGTEAFF.

The chain recombines TRBV28 with TRBJ2-3; 9 bases match TRBD1. The CDR3 has 16 amino acids. The ends lost 3 bases at V and 2 bases at J; junction bases unmatched: 6. From germline, CDR1 is MDHEN and CDR2 SYDVKM. This CDR3 reads CASSFLGTGITDTQYF. The CDR3 DNA follows: TGTGCCAGCAGTTTCCTAGGGACAGGGATCACAGATACGCAGTATTTT.

The rearrangement links TRBV30 to TRBJ2-1, with D possibly matching TRBD2 (7 bases). CDR1 is GTSNPN and CDR2 is SVGIG in the germline V gene (reference sequence). The CDR3 covers 15 residues. V lost 0 bases to trimming and J lost 6 bases, with 15 bases between them. The CDR3 DNA sequence: TGTGCCTGGAGTGTTTTCCCGGGGGGCTCCAATGAGCAGTTCTTC. As protein: CAWSVFPGGSNEQFF.

The chain links TRBV5-4 to TRBJ2-7, with TRBD2 matching 8 bases. This CDR3 region has 14 residues. J gave up 5 bases and V 4 bases, and 8 bases lay outside the gene matches. The germline gives CDR1 SGHNT, CDR2 YYREEE (reference sequence). The CDR3 spells CASSRPGGAHEQYF. DNA for the CDR3: TGTGCCAGCAGCCGGCCCGGGGGGGCCCACGAGCAGTACTTC.